These 20 T cell receptor beta chains share one sample of origin, sequenced in a study of response to subunit inactivated influenza vaccine. Via MiXCR, TCRdb re-called the RT-PCR reads, giving one row per CDR3 protein. The sample holds some 540,000 distinct CDR3 sequences, roughly a quarter seen once. The data also belong to a second study, concerning T cells expressing NK-cell markers. That source notes: It was by 5'RACE template switching with UMIs that TCR beta cDNA was made.

Sample: CD4+ T cells sorted from PBMCs, taken 11 to 12 days after vaccination. These TCRs come from a man aged 50-59 years who received an inactivated influenza vaccine.

This clonotype was found many times. The genes are TRBV7-8 and TRBJ2-3, with 13 bases lining up with TRBD2. There are 18 residues in the CDR3. V trimming: 2 bases; J trimming: 5 bases; junction bases outside the gene matches: 10. Germline V lookup: CDR1 SGHVS, CDR2 FQNEAQ. Here the CDR3 reads CASSLIGTSGAHVDTQYF. The CDR3 DNA reads as TGTGCCAGCAGCTTAATTGGGACTAGCGGGGCCCATGTAGATACGCAGTATTTT.

This clonotype occurred a few times. The chain links TRBV4-2 to TRBJ2-2, with 9 bases fitting TRBD1. V was clipped by 2 bases and J by 0 bases; unmatched bases: 13. The CDR3 runs to 20 residues. The germline V gene has CDR1 LGHNA and CDR2 YNFKEQ. The CDR3 sequence: CASSQRILPGQGTNTGELFF. The CDR3 nucleotides read TGTGCCAGCAGCCAACGGATTTTACCGGGACAGGGCACGAACACCGGGGAGCTGTTTTTT.

This clonotype has a handful of counts. The V call is TRBV10-3, the J call TRBJ1-3, with D possibly being TRBD1 (5 bases). Looked up from germline, CDR1 is ENHRY and CDR2 is SYGVKD. The CDR3 is 17 residues long. Trimming left V 0 bases short and J 2 bases short, with 14 bases between. The CDR3 sequence is CAISESGTLKAGNTIYF. As DNA, the CDR3 is TGTGCCATCAGTGAGTCGGGGACCCTAAAGGCTGGAAACACCATATATTTT.

The gene calls are TRBV18 and TRBJ2-1, with TRBD2 matching over 7 bases. V lost 4 bases to trimming and J lost 2 bases; unmatched junction nucleotides: 11. Per germline, CDR1 KGHSH and CDR2 LQKENI. The CDR3 totals 17 residues. CDR3 sequence reads: CASSRRNGGGAYNEQFF. The CDR3, as DNA: TGTGCCAGCTCACGCCGAAATGGTGGGGGGGCCTACAATGAGCAGTTCTTC. The whole variable domain, remainder taken from reference TRBV18 and TRBJ2-1, is NAGVMQNPRHLVRRRGQEARLRCSPMKGHSHVYWYRQLPEEGLKFMVYLQKENIIDESGMPKERFSAEFPKEGPSILRIQQVVRGDSAAYFCASSRRNGGGAYNEQFFGPGTRLTVL.

The CDR3 sequence: CAWTRDRGQPQHF. DNA of the CDR3: TGTGCCTGGACTCGGGACAGAGGTCAGCCCCAGCATTTT. The rearrangement uses TRBV30 and TRBJ1-5, with 7 bases matching TRBD1. The CDR3 has 13 amino acids. The J segment lost 6 bases and the V segment lost 4 bases, leaving 6 bases of the junction unmatched. CDR1 GTSNPN and CDR2 SVGIG come from the germline V gene (reference sequence).

This chain connects TRBV15 to TRBJ2-7; 8 bases agree with TRBD2. The CDR3 extends over 15 amino acids. V lost 5 bases to trimming and J lost 2 bases; unmatched junction nucleotides: 8. Per the germline V gene, CDR1 is LNHNV and CDR2 is YYDKDF (reference sequence). This CDR3 reads CATSGSLAAAYEQYF. The DNA for the CDR3 is TGTGCCACCAGCGGGTCACTAGCGGCAGCCTACGAGCAGTACTTC.

The CDR3 DNA sequence: TGTGCCAGCAGTGAGGGGACAGGGGTCTATGGCTACACCTTC. It encodes CASSEGTGVYGYTF. This sequence joins TRBV6-2 or TRBV6-3 and TRBJ1-2, with 10 bases identical to TRBD1. Germline loops: CDR1 MNHEY, CDR2 SVGEGT. The CDR3 length is 14 residues. V was pared by 5 bases and J by 4 bases, with 4 bases of the junction left unmatched.

This sequence joins TRBV6-5 and TRBJ2-1; 10 positions agree with TRBD1. Per germline, CDR1 MNHEY and CDR2 SVGAGI. The CDR3 covers 16 residues. J was trimmed by 9 bases and V by 2 bases; bases with no gene match: 10. The CDR3 sequence is CASSYDWGQGLGEQFF. The CDR3, as DNA: TGTGCCAGCAGTTACGATTGGGGACAGGGGCTAGGTGAGCAGTTCTTC.

This clonotype was recorded many times. The rearrangement links TRBV29-1 to TRBJ2-1; possibly TRBD1 for D (5 bases). Per germline, CDR1 SQVTM and CDR2 ANQGSEA. Trimming cost V 6 bases and J 6 bases, with 18 bases left between them. The CDR3 spans 14 residues. The CDR3 DNA sequence: TGCAGCGTCGAACAATCCGACAGACTCAATGAGCAGTTCTTC. It codes for CSVEQSDRLNEQFF.

This clonotype was seen many times. The gene calls are TRBV5-1 and TRBJ2-7; 10 nucleotides align to TRBD2. The CDR3 sequence is 17 residues long. The V gene's germline CDR1 is SGHRS and CDR2 YFSETQ. Losses at the gene ends were 1 base for V and 5 bases for J; bases not matched to a gene: 12. This CDR3 is CASSLRRLAGDPHEQYF. The DNA of the CDR3 is TGCGCCAGCAGCTTGAGACGTCTAGCGGGAGATCCCCACGAGCAGTACTTC.

The chain uses TRBV20-1 and TRBJ2-5, with 8 bases matching TRBD2. The CDR3 is 14 residues long. V shed 5 bases and J 4 bases; nucleotides not matched to a gene: 9. Germline CDR1 DFQATT, CDR2 SNEGSKA (reference sequence). The CDR3 bases are TGCAGTGCTTTAACTAGCGGTAAAGGAGAGACCCAGTACTTC. It yields the protein CSALTSGKGETQYF.

A few counts support this clonotype. The J gene is TRBJ2-1, the V gene TRBV23-1; either TRBD1 or TRBD2 may fit D (5 bases each). TRBV23-1 is known as an ORF, though its function is uncertain. This CDR3 is built from 17 residues. Between the trimmed V and J ends, which lost 0 bases and 7 bases, there was a span of 19 bases. The CDR3 DNA follows: TGCGCCAGCAGTCAATCGATGCGGAGCCGAGGGGTAAATGAGCAGTTCTTC. Translating gives CASSQSMRSRGVNEQFF.

The sample holds a few counts of this clonotype. The rearrangement links TRBV16 to TRBJ1-6; D perhaps matches TRBD1 (5 bases). The CDR3 is made up of 15 amino acids. The V gene lost 0 bases and the J gene lost 6 bases, with 9 bases spanning the gap. CDR1 and CDR2 (germline): KGHSY, FQNENV. The DNA of the CDR3 is TGTGCCAGCAGCCAATCGGGGCAGCTTAATTCACCCCTCCACTTT. It codes for CASSQSGQLNSPLHF.

This clonotype was found a few times. The genes are TRBV7-3 and TRBJ1-4, with TRBD1 identical over 8 bases. V trimming: 2 bases; J trimming: 8 bases; junction bases outside the gene matches: 1. The CDR3 spans 13 residues. CDR1 and CDR2 from the germline V gene are SGHTA and FQGTGA. CDR3: CASSLYRGEKLFF. The DNA of the CDR3 is TGTGCCAGCAGCTTATACAGGGGGGAAAAACTGTTTTTT.

A few counts support this clonotype. At one boundary the junction diverges from the germline segment, which might be a read error. The V gene is TRBV7-7, the J gene TRBJ2-1; tentative D call: TRBD2 (5 bases). Germline loops: CDR1 SSHAT, CDR2 FNYEAQ (reference sequence). The CDR3 runs to 13 residues. CDR3 sequence (DNA): TGTGCTAGCAGCTCTACTAGGAAGGATGAGCAGTTCTTC. Protein product: CASSSTRKDEQFF. The variable domain in full, completed from reference TRBV7-7 and TRBJ2-1, reads GAGVSQSPRYKVTKRGQDVTLRCDPISSHATLYWYQQALGQGPEFLTYFNYEAQPDKSGLPSDRFSAERPEGSISTLTIQRTEQRDSAMYRCASSSTRKDEQFFGPGTRLTVL.

This rearrangement joins TRBV11-2 to TRBJ2-5; 9 nucleotides agree with TRBD1. CDR1 is SGHAT and CDR2 is FQNNGV in the germline V gene. This CDR3 is 16 amino acids long. J gave up 9 bases and V 4 bases, and 15 bases lay outside the gene matches. CDR3 nucleotide sequence: TGTGCCAGCAGCTCTTTCAGGGGACAGGGTGGGGTGGCCCAGTACTTC. Encoded protein: CASSSFRGQGGVAQYF.

The genes are TRBV20-1 and TRBJ1-2; possibly TRBD1 for D (6 bases). The CDR3 sequence is 14 residues long. The V gene's germline CDR1 is DFQATT and CDR2 SNEGSKA (reference sequence). Trimming took off 1 base at V and 5 bases at J, with 14 bases between the two ends. The CDR3, as DNA: TGCAGTGCTAGAGGCCTGACAGGAGAATATGGCTACACCTTC. The encoded protein is CSARGLTGEYGYTF.

The chain joins TRBV12-3 or TRBV12-4 to TRBJ2-5; TRBD1 agrees at 7 bases. The CDR3 sequence is 17 residues long. V lost 3 bases, J lost 1 base, and 11 bases stayed unmatched. CDR3 residues: CASSLVGGNKVQETQYF. The CDR3 DNA follows: TGTGCCAGCAGTTTGGTAGGGGGCAACAAGGTCCAAGAGACCCAGTACTTC.

The V call is TRBV20-1, the J call TRBJ2-7; 7 bases agree with TRBD1. The V segment lost 8 bases and the J segment 2 bases; nucleotides outside the gene matches: 6. The CDR3 length is 12 residues. The germline V gene encodes CDR1 DFQATT and CDR2 SNEGSKA (reference sequence). The CDR3 protein is CSPNRGPYEQYF. The CDR3 DNA reads as TGCAGTCCCAACAGGGGTCCCTACGAGCAGTACTTC.

The chain recombines TRBV11-2 with TRBJ2-2, with TRBD1 as a possible D gene (6 bases). CDR3 length equals 18 residues. V was cut by 3 bases and J by 1 base, with 18 bases left in between. Germline V gene sequence: CDR1 SGHAT, CDR2 FQNNGV. CDR3 sequence reads: CASSLGPGQGLNTGELFF. For the CDR3, the DNA is TGTGCCAGCAGCTTGGGACCGGGACAAGGCTTGAACACCGGGGAGCTGTTTTTT.